A selection of T cell receptor beta chains follows, all from one sample in a study of STAT3 mutations in large granular lymphocyte leukemia. Generated by immunoSEQ multiplex PCR, the TCRdb table keeps only in-frame clones and is missing some. The sample shows approximately 2,400 clones, around two thirds of them seen only once. Sequenced material: peripheral blood mononuclear cells. The receptors come from a woman aged 45 to 65 with T-cell large granular lymphocyte leukemia. Some clones in this sample may be carry-over from other donors' samples. CDR3s include the opening cysteine and the closing phenylalanine or tryptophan. The order of the fields is clone size, D gene, V gene, J gene, CDR3 DNA, CDR3 protein. A D gene is named only where the DNA matches it firmly. Expanded clones are given a class, and other clones once, few, many or no size at all.

clone size: few; D gene: TRBD1; V gene: TRBV5-1; J gene: TRBJ1-2; CDR3 DNA: TGCGCCAGCAGCATGGACGGGACAGGGGCTTTCGGCTACACCTTC; CDR3 protein: CASSMDGTGAFGYTF
clone size: -; D gene: TRBD1; V gene: TRBV30; J gene: TRBJ1-5; CDR3 DNA: TGTGCCTGGAGTTACAGGGGTGGAATGGGCAATCAGCCCCAGCATTTT; CDR3 protein: CAWSYRGGMGNQPQHF
clone size: -; D gene: -; V gene: TRBV5-1; J gene: TRBJ2-3; CDR3 DNA: TGCGCCAGCAGCTTGGGTCCCTCCACAGATACGCAGTATTTT; CDR3 protein: CASSLGPSTDTQYF
clone size: few; D gene: -; V gene: TRBV4-1; J gene: TRBJ1-2; CDR3 DNA: TGCGCCAGCAGCCAGGGCCCAGAGCCTAACTATGGCTACACCTTC; CDR3 protein: CASSQGPEPNYGYTF
clone size: -; D gene: TRBD1; V gene: TRBV7-8; J gene: TRBJ2-5; CDR3 DNA: TGTGCCAGCAGCTTACAGGACAGGGGAGAGACCCAGTACTTC; CDR3 protein: CASSLQDRGETQYF
clone size: -; D gene: -; V gene: TRBV7-2; J gene: TRBJ1-1; CDR3 DNA: TGTGCCAGCAGCTTTGGGGGGGGGAACACTGAAGCTTTCTTT; CDR3 protein: CASSFGGGNTEAFF
clone size: once; D gene: TRBD2; V gene: TRBV5-6; J gene: TRBJ2-7; CDR3 DNA: TGTGCCAGCAGCTTGGGGAGCGGGATGGTTCTAGAGCAGTACTTC; CDR3 protein: CASSLGSGMVLEQYF
clone size: -; D gene: -; V gene: TRBV5-1; J gene: TRBJ2-6; CDR3 DNA: TGCGCCAGCAGCTTAGCCGGGGTTGGCTCTGGGGCCAACGTCCTGACTTTC; CDR3 protein: CASSLAGVGSGANVLTF
clone size: -; D gene: -; V gene: TRBV6-6; J gene: TRBJ2-7; CDR3 DNA: TGTGCCAGCAGTTCGGGACTCCAATCCTACGAGCAGTACTTC; CDR3 protein: CASSSGLQSYEQYF
clone size: -; D gene: -; V gene: TRBV27; J gene: TRBJ1-5; CDR3 DNA: TGTGCCAGCAGTTTTCTTGGGGGGCAGGATCAGCCCCAGCATTTT; CDR3 protein: CASSFLGGQDQPQHF
clone size: -; D gene: -; V gene: TRBV5-1; J gene: TRBJ2-3; CDR3 DNA: TGCGCCAGCAGCATGGGACTGATAAGCACAGATACGCAGTATTTT; CDR3 protein: CASSMGLISTDTQYF
clone size: -; D gene: -; V gene: TRBV6-5; J gene: TRBJ2-5; CDR3 DNA: TGTGCCAGCAGTTACTCGGCGACAGCTTGGGGGGAGACCCAGTACTTC; CDR3 protein: CASSYSATAWGETQYF
clone size: -; D gene: TRBD2; V gene: TRBV5-4; J gene: TRBJ2-5; CDR3 DNA: TGTGCCAGCAGCTCACTAGCGGGAGGGACCCAAGAGACCCAGTACTTC; CDR3 protein: CASSSLAGGTQETQYF
clone size: -; D gene: -; V gene: TRBV29-1; J gene: TRBJ2-2; CDR3 DNA: TGCAGCGTATTGACAAGTTACACCGGGGAGCTGTTTTTT; CDR3 protein: CSVLTSYTGELFF
clone size: few; D gene: -; V gene: TRBV7-9; J gene: TRBJ1-2; CDR3 DNA: TGTGCCAGCAGCTTAAGTGGGGGCTCGGCTGGCTACACCTTC; CDR3 protein: CASSLSGGSAGYTF
clone size: few; D gene: TRBD1; V gene: TRBV29-1; J gene: TRBJ1-2; CDR3 DNA: TGCAGCGTTGAGGGACAGGGGGCGTCTGGCTATGGCTACACCTTC; CDR3 protein: CSVEGQGASGYGYTF
clone size: -; D gene: TRBD1; V gene: TRBV18; J gene: TRBJ2-7; CDR3 DNA: TGTGCCAGCTCACCAGCGACAGGGAGCTCCTACGAGCAGTACTTC; CDR3 protein: CASSPATGSSYEQYF
clone size: -; D gene: -; V gene: TRBV4-1; J gene: TRBJ1-2; CDR3 DNA: TGCGCCAGCAGTCCTGCACTCGGGGCTAACTATGGCTACACCTTC; CDR3 protein: CASSPALGANYGYTF
clone size: medium-sized; D gene: TRBD1; V gene: TRBV5-1; J gene: TRBJ1-2; CDR3 DNA: TGCGCCAGCAGTTCTGGACAGGGCACCTCCTCCTATGGCTACACCTTC; CDR3 protein: CASSSGQGTSSYGYTF
clone size: -; D gene: -; V gene: TRBV7-9; J gene: TRBJ1-2; CDR3 DNA: TGTGCCAGCAGCCCGGGGGGGCTAGGAGGCTACACCTTC; CDR3 protein: CASSPGGLGGYTF
clone size: once; D gene: -; V gene: TRBV18; J gene: TRBJ2-5; CDR3 DNA: TGTGCCAGCTCAGGGCAGGTTGGCGAGACCCAGTACTTC; CDR3 protein: CASSGQVGETQYF
clone size: -; D gene: -; V gene: TRBV18; J gene: TRBJ1-1; CDR3 DNA: TGTGCCAGCTCTCTTGGACAGAGCGGAACTGAAGCTTTCTTT; CDR3 protein: CASSLGQSGTEAFF
clone size: -; D gene: -; V gene: TRBV29-1; J gene: TRBJ2-7; CDR3 DNA: TGCAGCCCGAGACAGGAGGCTGGGGGGGAGCAGTACTTC; CDR3 protein: CSPRQEAGGEQYF
clone size: few; D gene: -; V gene: TRBV30; J gene: TRBJ2-3; CDR3 DNA: TGTGCCTGGAGTGGAGATACGCAGTATTTT; CDR3 protein: CAWSGDTQYF
clone size: -; D gene: -; V gene: TRBV18; J gene: TRBJ1-5; CDR3 DNA: TGTGCCAGCTCACCAAACATGGGGAAGGGCAATCAGCCCCAGCATTTT; CDR3 protein: CASSPNMGKGNQPQHF
clone size: few; D gene: -; V gene: TRBV5-4; J gene: TRBJ2-7; CDR3 DNA: TGTGCCAGCAGCTGGGGCTGGGGCAAGCAGTACTTC; CDR3 protein: CASSWGWGKQYF